This T cell receptor (beta chain) was sequenced in a study of blood T cell repertoires in COVID-19. The wider study: PBMCs, B-cell-depleted T cells, or T cells were the source of the cDNA or gDNA that made up the material.

V was trimmed by 2 bases and J by 4 bases, leaving 11 bases between them. Germline lookup yields CDR1 SGHAT and CDR2 FQNNGV. The CDR3 contains 14 residues. Clones were sequenced by immunoSEQ multiplex PCR, and TCRdb holds only the in-frame ones, with some missing. The data contain fewer than 500,000 clones, approximately 86% of them seen just once; the ten biggest clones take up 0.7%. Across about two dozen US areas, participants ranged in age from about 18 to 89 years. Participants had their cohort set by participant-reported clinical history. Two consecutive negative NP/OP PCR tests, clearance, or resolved symptoms defined Cohort 3 recovery.

The sequenced sample consisted of PBMCs or T cells enriched from blood (not recorded which). The clonotype was recovered from a woman aged 18-30 years who had recovered from COVID-19. V usage is TRBV11-2 and J usage is TRBJ1-2; no clear D gene. CDR3 amino acids: CASSLSRESYGYTF. CDR3 bases: TGTGCCAGCAGCTTATCGAGGGAAAGCTATGGCTACACCTTC.